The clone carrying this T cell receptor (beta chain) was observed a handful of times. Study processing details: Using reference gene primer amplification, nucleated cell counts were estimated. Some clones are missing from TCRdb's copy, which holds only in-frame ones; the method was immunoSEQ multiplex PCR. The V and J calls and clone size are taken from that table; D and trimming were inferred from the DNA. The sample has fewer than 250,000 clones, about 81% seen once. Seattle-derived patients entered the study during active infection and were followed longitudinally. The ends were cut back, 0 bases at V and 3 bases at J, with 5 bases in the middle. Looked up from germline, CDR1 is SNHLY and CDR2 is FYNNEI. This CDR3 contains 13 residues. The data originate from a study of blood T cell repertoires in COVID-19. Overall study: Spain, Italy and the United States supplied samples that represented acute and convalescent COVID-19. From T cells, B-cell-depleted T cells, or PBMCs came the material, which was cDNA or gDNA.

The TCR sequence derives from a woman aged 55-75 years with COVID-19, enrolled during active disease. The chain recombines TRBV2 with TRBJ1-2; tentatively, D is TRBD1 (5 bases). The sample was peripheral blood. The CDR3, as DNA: TGTGCCAGCAGTGAAGCGACAGACTATGGCTACACCTTC. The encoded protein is CASSEATDYGYTF.